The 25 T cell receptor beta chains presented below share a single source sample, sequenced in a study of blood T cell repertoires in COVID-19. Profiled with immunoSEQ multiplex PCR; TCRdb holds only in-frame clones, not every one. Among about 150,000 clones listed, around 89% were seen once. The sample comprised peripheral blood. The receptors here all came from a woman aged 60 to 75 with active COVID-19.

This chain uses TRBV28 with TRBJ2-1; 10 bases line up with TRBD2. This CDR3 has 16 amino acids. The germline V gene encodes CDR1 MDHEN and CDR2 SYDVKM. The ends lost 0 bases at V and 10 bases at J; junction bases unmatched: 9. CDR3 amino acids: CASSLWWTSGAGEQFF. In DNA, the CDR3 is TGTGCCAGCAGTTTATGGTGGACTAGCGGAGCCGGAGAGCAGTTCTTC.

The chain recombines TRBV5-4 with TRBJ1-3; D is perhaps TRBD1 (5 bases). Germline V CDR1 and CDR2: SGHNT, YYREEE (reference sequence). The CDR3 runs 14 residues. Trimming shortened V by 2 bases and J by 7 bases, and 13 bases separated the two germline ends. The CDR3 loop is CASSFDSQGNTIYF. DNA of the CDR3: TGTGCCAGCAGCTTTGACAGTCAAGGGAACACCATATATTTT.

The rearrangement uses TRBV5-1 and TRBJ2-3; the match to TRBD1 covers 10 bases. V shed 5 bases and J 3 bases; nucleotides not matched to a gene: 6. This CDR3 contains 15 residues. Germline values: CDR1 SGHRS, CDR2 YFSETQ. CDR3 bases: TGCGCCAGCAGTCTTGTGGGACAGGGGACAGATACGCAGTATTTT. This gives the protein CASSLVGQGTDTQYF.

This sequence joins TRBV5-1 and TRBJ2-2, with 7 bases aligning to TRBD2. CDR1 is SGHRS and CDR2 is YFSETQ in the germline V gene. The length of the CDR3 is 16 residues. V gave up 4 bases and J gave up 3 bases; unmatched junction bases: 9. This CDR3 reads CASSHLGAGDTGELFF. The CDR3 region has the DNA TGCGCCAGCAGCCACCTTGGGGCGGGAGACACCGGGGAGCTGTTTTTT.

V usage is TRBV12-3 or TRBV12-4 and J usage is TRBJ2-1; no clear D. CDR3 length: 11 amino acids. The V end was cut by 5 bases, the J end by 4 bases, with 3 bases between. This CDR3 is CASSQYNEQFF. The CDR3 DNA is TGTGCCAGCAGTCAATACAATGAGCAGTTCTTC.

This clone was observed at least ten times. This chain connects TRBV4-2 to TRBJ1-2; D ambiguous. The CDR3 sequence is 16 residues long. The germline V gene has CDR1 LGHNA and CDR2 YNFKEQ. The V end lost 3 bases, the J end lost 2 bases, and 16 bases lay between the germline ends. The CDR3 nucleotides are TGTGCCAGCAGCCATTTAGGGAGGCGTAGAAACTATGGCTACACCTTC. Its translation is CASSHLGRRRNYGYTF.

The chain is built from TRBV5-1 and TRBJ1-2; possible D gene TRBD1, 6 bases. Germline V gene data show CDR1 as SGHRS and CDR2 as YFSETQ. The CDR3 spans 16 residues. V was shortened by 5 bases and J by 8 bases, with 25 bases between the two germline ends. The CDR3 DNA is TGCGCCAGCAGTAACCTGCGGGCTGGGGGCTTGAAAGGCTACACCTTC. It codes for CASSNLRAGGLKGYTF.

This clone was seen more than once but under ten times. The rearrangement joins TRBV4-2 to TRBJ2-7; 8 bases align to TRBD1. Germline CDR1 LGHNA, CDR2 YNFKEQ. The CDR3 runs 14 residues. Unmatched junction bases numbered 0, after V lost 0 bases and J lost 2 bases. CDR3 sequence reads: CASSQDRGPYEQYF. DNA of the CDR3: TGTGCCAGCAGCCAAGACAGGGGGCCCTACGAGCAGTACTTC.

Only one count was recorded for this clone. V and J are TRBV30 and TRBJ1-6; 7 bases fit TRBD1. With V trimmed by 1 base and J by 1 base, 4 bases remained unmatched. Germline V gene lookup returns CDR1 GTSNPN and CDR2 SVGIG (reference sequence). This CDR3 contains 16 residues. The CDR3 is CAWSGAGGSYNSPLHF. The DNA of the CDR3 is TGTGCCTGGAGTGGGGCAGGGGGTTCCTATAATTCACCCCTCCACTTT.

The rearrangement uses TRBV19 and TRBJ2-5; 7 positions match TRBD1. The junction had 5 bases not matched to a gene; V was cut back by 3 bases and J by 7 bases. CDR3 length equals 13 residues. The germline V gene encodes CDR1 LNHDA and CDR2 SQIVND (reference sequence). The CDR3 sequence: CASSIDREGTQYF. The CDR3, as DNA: TGTGCCAGTAGTATTGACAGGGAAGGGACCCAGTACTTC.

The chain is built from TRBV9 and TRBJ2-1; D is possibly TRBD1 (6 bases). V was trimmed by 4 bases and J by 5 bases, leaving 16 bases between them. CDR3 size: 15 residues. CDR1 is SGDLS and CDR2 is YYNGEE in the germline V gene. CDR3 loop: CASSLTERTDNEQFF. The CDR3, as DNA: TGTGCCAGCAGCCTTACTGAGAGGACAGACAATGAGCAGTTCTTC.

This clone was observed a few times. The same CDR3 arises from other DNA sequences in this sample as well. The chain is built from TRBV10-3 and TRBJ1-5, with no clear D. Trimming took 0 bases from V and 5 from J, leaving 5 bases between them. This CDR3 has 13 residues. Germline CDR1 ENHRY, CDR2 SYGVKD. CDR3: CAISESPDQPQHF. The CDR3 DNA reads TGTGCCATCAGTGAGTCCCCGGATCAGCCCCAGCATTTT.

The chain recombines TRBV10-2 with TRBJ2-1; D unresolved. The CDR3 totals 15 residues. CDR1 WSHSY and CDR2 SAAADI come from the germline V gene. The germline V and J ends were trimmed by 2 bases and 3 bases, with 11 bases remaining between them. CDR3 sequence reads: CASSELRSVYNEQFF. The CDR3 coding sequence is TGCGCCAGCAGTGAGCTGAGGTCGGTCTACAATGAGCAGTTCTTC.

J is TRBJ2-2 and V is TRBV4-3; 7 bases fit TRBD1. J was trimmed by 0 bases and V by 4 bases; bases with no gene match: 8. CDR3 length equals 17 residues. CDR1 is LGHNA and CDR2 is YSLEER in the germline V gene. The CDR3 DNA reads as TGCGCCAGCAGCCGGAACAGGGGCCCATCGAACACCGGGGAGCTGTTTTTT. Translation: CASSRNRGPSNTGELFF.

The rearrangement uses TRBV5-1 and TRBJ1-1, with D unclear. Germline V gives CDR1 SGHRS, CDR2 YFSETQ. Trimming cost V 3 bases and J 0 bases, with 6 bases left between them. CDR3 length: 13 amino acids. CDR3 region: CASSWAMNTEAFF. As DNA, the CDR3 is TGCGCCAGCAGCTGGGCCATGAACACTGAAGCTTTCTTT.

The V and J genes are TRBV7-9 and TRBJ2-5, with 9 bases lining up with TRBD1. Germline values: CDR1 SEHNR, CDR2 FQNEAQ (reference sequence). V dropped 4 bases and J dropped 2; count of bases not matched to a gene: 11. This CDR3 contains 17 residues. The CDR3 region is CASSSSVGQGGQETQYF. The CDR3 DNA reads TGTGCCAGCAGCTCGTCGGTGGGACAGGGAGGGCAAGAGACCCAGTACTTC.

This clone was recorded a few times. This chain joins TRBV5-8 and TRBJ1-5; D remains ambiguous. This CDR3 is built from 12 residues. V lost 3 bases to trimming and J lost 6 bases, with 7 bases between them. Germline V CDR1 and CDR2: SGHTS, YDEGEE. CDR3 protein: CASSSTIQPQHF. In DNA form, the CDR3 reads TGTGCCAGCAGCTCTACGATTCAGCCCCAGCATTTT.

The CDR3 sequence: CASSARDRGRDEQFF. As DNA, the CDR3 is TGTGCCAGCAGCGCCCGGGACAGGGGGCGCGATGAGCAGTTCTTC. V gene TRBV9 combines with J gene TRBJ2-1; 12 bases are a match to TRBD1. Germline trimming cut 3 bases from V and 8 bases from J; bases unmatched to any gene: 6. Germline CDR1 and CDR2: SGDLS and YYNGEE. The CDR3 totals 15 residues.

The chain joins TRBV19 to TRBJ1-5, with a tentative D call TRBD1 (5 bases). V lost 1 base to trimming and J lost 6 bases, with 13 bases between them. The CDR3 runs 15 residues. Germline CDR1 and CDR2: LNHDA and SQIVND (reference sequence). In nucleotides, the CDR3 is TGTGCCAGTAGTATAGGGGGCCGGGTTGGTCAGCCCCAGCATTTT. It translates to CASSIGGRVGQPQHF.

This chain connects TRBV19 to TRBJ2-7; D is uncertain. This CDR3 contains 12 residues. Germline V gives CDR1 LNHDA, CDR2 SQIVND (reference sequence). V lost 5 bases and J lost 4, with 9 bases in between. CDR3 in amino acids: CASSSVIYEQYF. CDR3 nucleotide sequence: TGTGCCAGTAGTTCAGTGATATACGAGCAGTACTTC.

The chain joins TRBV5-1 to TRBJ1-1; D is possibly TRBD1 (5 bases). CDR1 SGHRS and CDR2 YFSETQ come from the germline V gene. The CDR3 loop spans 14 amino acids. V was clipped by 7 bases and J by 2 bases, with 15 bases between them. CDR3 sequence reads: CASAPGRANTEAFF. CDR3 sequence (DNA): TGCGCCAGCGCCCCAGGGAGGGCTAACACTGAAGCTTTCTTT.

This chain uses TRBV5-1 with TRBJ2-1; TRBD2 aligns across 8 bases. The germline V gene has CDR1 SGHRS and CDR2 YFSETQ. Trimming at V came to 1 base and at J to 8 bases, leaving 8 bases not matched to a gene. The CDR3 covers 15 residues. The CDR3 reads CASSLPSGSFHEQFF. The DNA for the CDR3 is TGCGCCAGCAGCTTGCCCAGCGGGAGTTTCCATGAGCAGTTCTTC.

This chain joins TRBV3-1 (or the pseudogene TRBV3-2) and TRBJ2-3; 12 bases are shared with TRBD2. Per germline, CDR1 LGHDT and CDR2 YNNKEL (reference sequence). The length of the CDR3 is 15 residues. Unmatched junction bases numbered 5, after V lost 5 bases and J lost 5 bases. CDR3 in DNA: TGTGCCAGCAGCTCAAGACTAGCGGGAGAAGATACGCAGTATTTT. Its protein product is CASSSRLAGEDTQYF.

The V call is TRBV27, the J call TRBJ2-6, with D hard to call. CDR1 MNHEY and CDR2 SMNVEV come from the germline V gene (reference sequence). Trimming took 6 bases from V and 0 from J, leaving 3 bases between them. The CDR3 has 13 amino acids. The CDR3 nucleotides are TGTGCCAGCAGGAGCTCTGGGGCCAACGTCCTGACTTTC. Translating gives CASRSSGANVLTF. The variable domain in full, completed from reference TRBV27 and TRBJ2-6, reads EAQVTQNPRYLITVTGKKLTVTCSQNMNHEYMSWYRQDPGLGLRQIYYSMNVEVTDKGDVPEGYKVSRKEKRNFPLILESPSPNQTSLYFCASRSSGANVLTFGAGSRLTVL.

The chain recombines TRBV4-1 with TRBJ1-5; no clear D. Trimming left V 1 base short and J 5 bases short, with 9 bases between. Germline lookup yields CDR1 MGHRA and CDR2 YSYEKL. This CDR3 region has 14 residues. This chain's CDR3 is CASSQAAGYQPQHF. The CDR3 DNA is TGCGCCAGCAGCCAAGCCGCGGGGTATCAGCCCCAGCATTTT.